What follows describes a single T cell receptor beta chain. Its target is not known. This sample stems from a study of PD-L1 blockade in urothelial cancer. Turning to the study itself: Specimens of blood held a median count of roughly 150,000 T cells.

The junction had 2 bases not matched to a gene; V was cut back by 1 base and J by 4 bases. The V gene's germline CDR1 is SGDLS and CDR2 YYNGEE. The CDR3 extends over 17 amino acids. Synthetic TCR analog templates were added to each PCR reaction. The repertoire was sequenced with immunoSEQ multiplex PCR; TCRdb's copy has only in-frame clones and lacks some. The data contain around 40,000 clones, around nine tenths of them singletons. Study-level findings and limits: Pretreatment clonality of the blood TCR repertoire below the median was predictive of superior survival.

Sequenced here: PBMCs, sampled around atezolizumab (anti-PD-L1) treatment. The chain carries TRBV9 and TRBJ2-1, with TRBD2 identical over 16 bases. The receptor was derived from a man between 60 and 75 years old with urothelial cancer. The CDR3 region is CASSVPGLAGGYNEQFF. The CDR3 DNA is TGTGCCAGCAGCGTACCGGGACTAGCGGGAGGGTACAATGAGCAGTTCTTC.